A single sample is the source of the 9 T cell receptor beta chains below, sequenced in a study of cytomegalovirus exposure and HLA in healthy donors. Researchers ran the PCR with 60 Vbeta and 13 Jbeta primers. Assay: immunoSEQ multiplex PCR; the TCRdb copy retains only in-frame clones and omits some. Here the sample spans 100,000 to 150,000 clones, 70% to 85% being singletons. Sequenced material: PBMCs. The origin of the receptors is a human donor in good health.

In DNA form, the CDR3 reads TGTGCCAGCAGCCGCACTAATCAGGGGACCTACGGCTATGGCTACACCTTC. Its protein is CASSRTNQGTYGYGYTF. The chain recombines TRBV5-4 with TRBJ1-2; the D gene is possibly TRBD1 (6 bases). V shed 4 bases and J shed 4 bases, with 23 bases lying between them. The CDR3 is 17 amino acids. Germline V lookup: CDR1 SGHNT, CDR2 YYREEE (reference sequence).

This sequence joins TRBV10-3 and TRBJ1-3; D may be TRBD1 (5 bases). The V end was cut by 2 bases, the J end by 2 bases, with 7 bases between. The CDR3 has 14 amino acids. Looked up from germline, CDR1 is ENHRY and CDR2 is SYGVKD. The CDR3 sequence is CAISEVRAGNTIYF. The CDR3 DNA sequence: TGTGCCATCAGTGAGGTCAGGGCTGGAAACACCATATATTTT.

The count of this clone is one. The CDR3 coding sequence is TGTGCCAGCGCTAAACCACCCTACGAGCAGTACTTC. Protein: CASAKPPYEQYF. The chain recombines TRBV7-9 with TRBJ2-7; D is unresolved. V was pared by 8 bases and J by 2 bases, with 10 bases between. The length of the CDR3 is 12 residues. Germline V lookup: CDR1 SEHNR, CDR2 FQNEAQ (reference sequence).

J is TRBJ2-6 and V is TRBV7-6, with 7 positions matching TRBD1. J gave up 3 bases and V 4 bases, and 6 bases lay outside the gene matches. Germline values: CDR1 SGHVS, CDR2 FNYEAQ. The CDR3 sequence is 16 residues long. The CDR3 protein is CASSSRQGSGANVLTF. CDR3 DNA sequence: TGTGCCAGCAGCTCCCGACAGGGAAGTGGGGCCAACGTCCTGACTTTC.

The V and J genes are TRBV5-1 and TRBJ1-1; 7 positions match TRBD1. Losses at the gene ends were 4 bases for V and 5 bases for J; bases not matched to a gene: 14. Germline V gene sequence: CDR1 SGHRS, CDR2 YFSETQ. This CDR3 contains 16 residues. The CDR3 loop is CASSPGDREVETEAFF. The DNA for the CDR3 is TGCGCCAGCAGCCCTGGGGACAGAGAGGTCGAGACTGAAGCTTTCTTT.

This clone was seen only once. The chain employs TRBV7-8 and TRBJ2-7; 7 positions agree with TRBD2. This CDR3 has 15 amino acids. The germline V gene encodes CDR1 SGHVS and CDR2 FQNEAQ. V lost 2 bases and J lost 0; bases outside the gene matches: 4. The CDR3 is CASSLRREPSYEQYF. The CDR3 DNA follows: TGTGCCAGCAGCTTACGGCGGGAGCCCTCCTACGAGCAGTACTTC.

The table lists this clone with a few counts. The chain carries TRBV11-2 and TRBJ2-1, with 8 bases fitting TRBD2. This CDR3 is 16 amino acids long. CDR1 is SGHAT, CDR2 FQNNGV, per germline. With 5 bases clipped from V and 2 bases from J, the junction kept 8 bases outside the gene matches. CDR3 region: CASSPTGLVTYNEQFF. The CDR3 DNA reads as TGTGCCAGCAGCCCAACGGGACTAGTCACCTACAATGAGCAGTTCTTC.

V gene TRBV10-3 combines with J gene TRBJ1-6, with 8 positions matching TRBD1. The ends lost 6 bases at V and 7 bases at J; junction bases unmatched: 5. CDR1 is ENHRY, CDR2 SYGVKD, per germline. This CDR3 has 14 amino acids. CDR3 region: CAIRPDRDNSPLHF. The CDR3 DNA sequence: TGTGCCATCAGACCGGACAGGGACAATTCACCCCTCCACTTT.

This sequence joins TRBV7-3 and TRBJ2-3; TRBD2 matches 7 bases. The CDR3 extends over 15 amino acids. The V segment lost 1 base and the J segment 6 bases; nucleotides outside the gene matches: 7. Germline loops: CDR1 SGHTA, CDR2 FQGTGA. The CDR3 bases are TGTGCCAGCAGCTTAAGCGGAGCGGGAAGTGATACGCAGTATTTT. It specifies CASSLSGAGSDTQYF.